This record covers a single T cell receptor (beta chain). Its antigen remains unidentified. The sample holds no much larger clone one base away, and base qualities are not on file. TCR CDR3 regions were amplified from genomic DNA by multiplex PCR using the deep immunoSEQ assay. Extracted genomic DNA from each cell subset was spread evenly across all wells of several immunoSEQ 96-well plates, with each plate serving as a replicate. For sorted subsets, 200 to 250 ng of genomic DNA, equivalent to some 30,000 T cell genomes, went into each replicate PCR. Purified libraries were quantified with a Qubit 3.0 fluorometer, sized on a Bioanalyzer 2100, and re-quantified with the KAPA Library Quantification kit. A separate single-read 150-cycle Illumina NextSeq 550 flow cell was used to sequence each immunoSEQ 96-well plate. As for how the authors treated the data: Because only junctional sequences without quality scores were contained in the immunoSEQ output, filtering matching that applied to full-length reads could not be performed. To assign V/J genes and CDR3, sequences were annotated against IMGT germline references using PyIR, a Python wrapper for IgBLAST v1.9. Reads were removed for weak V/J assignments (E-value above 1e-6), missing CDR3, stop codons, out-of-frame junctions, or ambiguous translated residues. V3J clonotypes were defined as sequences sharing the same inferred V gene, J gene, and CDR3 amino acid sequence. Percentage overlap between repertoires was computed as shared unique clonotypes divided by the size of the smaller repertoire. Richness of each repertoire was evaluated using RTK rarefaction, the Chao1 estimator, and Recon v2.1 estimates of unobserved clonotypes. OLGA was used to compute generation probabilities for all TCRbeta clonotypes that the gDNA method yielded from a handful of donors. What TCRdb holds here is the immuneACCESS table cut down to in-frame rearrangements. Part of the clones is not present; checked against another copy, under half of the missing clones reflect an unresolved V gene, and the others are unexplained. V, J and clone size derive from that table, while D and trimming were established from the DNA sequence. The sample table contains approximately 600,000 clones; only one count was recorded for roughly 95% of them. In total, the top ten clones hold 0.095% to 0.14% of the sample.

The data belong to a study of shared clonotypes between healthy human individuals (dated by TCRdb to 2018 to 2020). Regarding the complete study: The cohort comprised a couple of women and a few men aged 18 to 49 years. For each donor, CD4 naive and CD4 memory were each run on three plates, CD8 naive on two plates, and CD8 memory on one plate. To estimate repertoire size and how much clonotype sharing occurs between individuals, the study deeply sequenced the blood TCR repertoires of roughly 5 healthy adults. To increase sequencing depth and limit assay-specific biases, different laboratories used diverse techniques to prepare libraries and sequence TCR repertoires. Between about 0.85 and 8.9 billion PBMCs per donor were obtained by leukapheresis. Broad study findings and their caveats: Estimated clonotype richness was generally larger for naive than for memory subsets. Sharing across a handful of donors was observed for around 5% of naive CD4, under 4% of naive CD8, over 2% of memory CD4, and about 0.39% of memory CD8 clonotypes. Compared with non-shared clonotypes, the clonotypes found in all four sorted-subset donors had higher generation probabilities. Sampling was restricted to blood, and TCR repertoires in tissues likely differ from the TCR repertoires found in blood. Rarefaction of sorted-subset datasets indicated incomplete sequencing despite the large sequencing depth. Pairwise subsampling led to the expectation that sequencing depth would affect the degree of clonotype sharing among donors. The genetic and exposure-history diversity represented was limited by the small number of donors.

CD8 naive samples were CD45RO-negative cells positively selected for CCR7, giving a CD45RA+CCR7+ population that excluded TemRA cells. The donors were healthy, HIV-negative adults with no recently reported acute infections or vaccinations. Every donor was a Caucasian adult living in Nashville, Tennessee, USA. Blood was obtained by leukapheresis, after which PBMCs were separated by Ficoll-Histopaque density gradient centrifugation and cryopreserved in liquid nitrogen vapor phase. Analytical flow cytometry was used to check the purity and quantity of every magnetically sorted T cell population. From each sorted fraction, genomic DNA was isolated and quantified by UV absorbance on a Nanodrop 2000c. The sequenced sample was naive CD8+ T cells sorted from blood. The cell subset or site label on this specimen signifies: CD45RA+CCR7+. The TCR sequence derives from a woman aged 25 to 39 in good health.

The DNA sequence is as follows: TGTGCCAGCAGTTTATCGCACTACAGGGAGGACACTGAAGCTTTCTTT. This is translated as CASSLSHYREDTEAFF. This sequence uses TRBV27 and TRBJ1-1; TRBD1 is a weak D gene call, 6 bases matching. Relative to germline, V is 0 bases shorter and J is 3 bases shorter, with 14 bases between their ends. CDR1 and CDR2, per the germline V gene (reference sequence), are MNHEY and SMNVEV. The CDR3 measures 16 amino acids from cysteine to phenylalanine. Only the CDR3 part of the read is kept: 48 bases, read in frame from the first base.